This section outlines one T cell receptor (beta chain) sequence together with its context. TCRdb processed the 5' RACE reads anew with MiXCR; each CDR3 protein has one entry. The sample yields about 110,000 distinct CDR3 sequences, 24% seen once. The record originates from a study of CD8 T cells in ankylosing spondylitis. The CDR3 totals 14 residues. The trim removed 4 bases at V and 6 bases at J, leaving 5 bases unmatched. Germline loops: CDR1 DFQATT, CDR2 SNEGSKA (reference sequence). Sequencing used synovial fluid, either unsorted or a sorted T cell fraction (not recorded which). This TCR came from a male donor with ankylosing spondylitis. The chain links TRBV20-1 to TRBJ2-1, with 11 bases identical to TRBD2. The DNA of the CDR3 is TGCAGTGCTACCGGGACTAGCGGATTCAATGAGCAGTTCTTC. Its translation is CSATGTSGFNEQFF.